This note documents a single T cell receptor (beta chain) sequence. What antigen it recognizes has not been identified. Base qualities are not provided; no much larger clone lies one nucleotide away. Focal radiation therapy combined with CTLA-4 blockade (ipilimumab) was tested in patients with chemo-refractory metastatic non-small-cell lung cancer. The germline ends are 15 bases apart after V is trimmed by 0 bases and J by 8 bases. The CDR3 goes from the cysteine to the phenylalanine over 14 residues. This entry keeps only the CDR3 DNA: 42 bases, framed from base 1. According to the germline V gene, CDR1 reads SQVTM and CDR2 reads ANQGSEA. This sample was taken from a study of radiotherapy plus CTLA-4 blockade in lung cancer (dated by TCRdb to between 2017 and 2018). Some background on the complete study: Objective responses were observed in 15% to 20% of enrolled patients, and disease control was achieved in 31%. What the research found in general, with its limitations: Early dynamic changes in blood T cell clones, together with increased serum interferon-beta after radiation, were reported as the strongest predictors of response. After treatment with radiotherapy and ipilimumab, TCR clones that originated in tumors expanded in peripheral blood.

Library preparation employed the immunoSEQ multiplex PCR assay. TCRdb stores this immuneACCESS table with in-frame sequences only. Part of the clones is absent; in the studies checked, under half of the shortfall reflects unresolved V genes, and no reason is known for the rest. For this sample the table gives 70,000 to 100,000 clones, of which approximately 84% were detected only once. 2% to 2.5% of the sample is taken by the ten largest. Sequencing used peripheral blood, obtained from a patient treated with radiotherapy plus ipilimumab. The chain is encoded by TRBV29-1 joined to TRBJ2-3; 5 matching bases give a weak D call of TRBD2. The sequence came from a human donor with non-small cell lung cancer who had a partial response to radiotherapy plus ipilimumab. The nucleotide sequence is TGCAGCGTTGAAGATCTCCCTAGCCAAGGTACGCAGTATTTT. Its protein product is CSVEDLPSQGTQYF.